Below are 19 T cell receptor beta chains sequenced from a single sample in a study of blood T cell repertoires in COVID-19. Only in-frame clones appear in the TCRdb table, and some are missing; sequencing was by immunoSEQ multiplex PCR. The sample has roughly 14,000 clones, 86% seen once. Sequenced: peripheral blood. These receptors originate from a man aged 60-69 years with acute or convalescent COVID-19.

This clone showed up just once. The gene calls are TRBV4-3 and TRBJ2-1, with no clear D. The length of the CDR3 is 15 residues. Trimming took 4 bases from V and 1 from J, leaving 11 bases between them. From germline, CDR1 is LGHNA and CDR2 YSLEER. CDR3 in amino acids: CASSLDERSYNEQFF. CDR3 DNA sequence: TGCGCCAGCAGCCTAGACGAGAGGTCCTACAATGAGCAGTTCTTC.

The gene calls are TRBV27 and TRBJ2-5; 10 bases match TRBD2. Germline CDR1 and CDR2: MNHEY and SMNVEV (reference sequence). V dropped 4 bases and J dropped 5; count of bases not matched to a gene: 7. The CDR3 is 15 residues long. CDR3 amino acids: CASSWASGRSETQYF. The CDR3 coding sequence is TGTGCCAGCAGTTGGGCTAGCGGGAGATCTGAGACCCAGTACTTC.

The chain has TRBV7-2 and TRBJ2-3; 8 positions match TRBD2. This CDR3 has 15 amino acids. With 0 bases clipped from V and 5 bases from J, the junction kept 4 bases outside the gene matches. The V gene's germline CDR1 is SGHTA and CDR2 FQGNSA. CDR3 DNA sequence: TGTGCCAGCAGCTTAGCGGGACTAGTGAGAGATACGCAGTATTTT. Its protein is CASSLAGLVRDTQYF.

The V and J genes are TRBV28 and TRBJ1-5; TRBD1 matches at 9 bases. Germline CDR1 MDHEN, CDR2 SYDVKM. V dropped 5 bases and J dropped 7; count of bases not matched to a gene: 9. The CDR3 length is 15 residues. The CDR3 loop reads CASSHRTGVEQPQHF. The CDR3, as DNA: TGTGCCAGCAGTCACCGGACAGGGGTAGAGCAGCCCCAGCATTTT.

This sequence joins TRBV5-1 and TRBJ2-3; a weak D match, TRBD2 (5 bases). V was cut by 4 bases and J by 0 bases, with 12 bases left in between. The CDR3 is 15 amino acids. CDR1 and CDR2 (germline): SGHRS, YFSETQ. The CDR3 coding sequence is TGCGCCAGCAGCCCCGGACTGGAAAGCACAGATACGCAGTATTTT. It encodes CASSPGLESTDTQYF.

This sequence joins TRBV6-2 or TRBV6-3 and TRBJ2-7; TRBD1 might be the D (6 bases). The V end lost 6 bases, the J end lost 1 base, and 10 bases lay between the germline ends. Germline CDR1 reads MNHEY; CDR2 reads SVGEGT. There are 13 residues in the CDR3. The CDR3 DNA follows: TGTGCCAGCAGCCGAGGACAGTCCTACGAGCAGTACTTC. Encoded protein: CASSRGQSYEQYF.

The rearrangement joins TRBV6-2 or TRBV6-3 to TRBJ2-5, with 7 bases that match TRBD1. The V gene end was trimmed by 0 bases and the J gene end by 5 bases; junction bases not matched to a gene: 6. The CDR3 sequence is 15 residues long. The germline V gene has CDR1 MNHEY and CDR2 SVGEGT. The DNA for the CDR3 is TGTGCCAGCAGTTACTCCTTAGGGGGCACGGAGACCCAGTACTTC. It encodes CASSYSLGGTETQYF.

V gene TRBV7-9 combines with J gene TRBJ1-4; D is ambiguous. CDR1 is SEHNR, CDR2 FQNEAQ, per germline (reference sequence). The V gene lost 0 bases and the J gene lost 9 bases, with 20 bases spanning the gap. There are 17 residues in the CDR3. The CDR3 bases are TGTGCCAGCAGCTTAGCCCCACCAGCGGGAGGATGGAAAAAACTGTTTTTT. It translates to CASSLAPPAGGWKKLFF.

The chain uses TRBV9 and TRBJ2-5, with a possible D match to TRBD1 (6 bases). Germline V gene data show CDR1 as SGDLS and CDR2 as YYNGEE. V gave up 1 base and J gave up 4 bases, with 11 bases separating them. The CDR3 is 14 amino acids. The CDR3 sequence is CASSVNRVGETQYF. The CDR3 bases are TGTGCCAGCAGCGTAAACAGGGTCGGAGAGACCCAGTACTTC.

V gene TRBV28 combines with J gene TRBJ1-5, with unresolved D. V was shortened by 5 bases and J by 7 bases, with 18 bases between the two germline ends. The germline CDR1 and CDR2 sequences are MDHEN and SYDVKM. The CDR3 is made up of 15 amino acids. For the CDR3, the DNA is TGTGCCAGCAGTCCCATTAATTGGGGAGGACAGCCCCAGCATTTT. It specifies CASSPINWGGQPQHF.

There are a few counts of this clone. This chain joins TRBV5-1 and TRBJ2-2; 10 nucleotides agree with TRBD2. The V segment lost 1 base and the J segment 5 bases; nucleotides outside the gene matches: 8. This CDR3 contains 17 residues. The germline V gene encodes CDR1 SGHRS and CDR2 YFSETQ. In DNA, the CDR3 is TGCGCCAGCAGCTTGACAGCGGGAGGGCCCCGAACCGGGGAGCTGTTTTTT. It yields the protein CASSLTAGGPRTGELFF.

The rearrangement uses TRBV28 and TRBJ2-5; D remains unclear. The V end was cut by 6 bases, the J end by 5 bases, with 4 bases between. In germline, CDR1 is MDHEN, CDR2 SYDVKM. The CDR3 loop spans 10 amino acids. The CDR3: CASSRETQYF. The CDR3 DNA reads as TGTGCCAGCAGCCGGGAGACCCAGTACTTC.

CDR3 region: CAWSRDRQETQYF. Written as DNA, the CDR3 is TGTGCCTGGAGCCGGGACAGGCAAGAGACCCAGTACTTC. This chain uses TRBV30 with TRBJ2-5; 8 bases match TRBD1. The CDR3 is 13 amino acids. V lost 3 bases and J lost 2; bases outside the gene matches: 2. CDR1 is GTSNPN and CDR2 is SVGIG in the germline V gene (reference sequence).

This chain connects TRBV6-2 or TRBV6-3 to TRBJ2-7, with D hard to call. V dropped 6 bases and J dropped 1 base, with 10 bases sitting between them. CDR3 length: 13 residues. Germline V gives CDR1 MNHEY, CDR2 SVGEGT. The DNA for the CDR3 is TGTGCCAGCAGGCCTCCCTCTTCCTACGAGCAGTACTTC. Translated: CASRPPSSYEQYF.

The V and J genes are TRBV7-6 and TRBJ2-5; the match to TRBD2 covers 10 bases. Trimming took 1 base from V and 5 from J; bases not matched to a gene: 4. Germline V gives CDR1 SGHVS, CDR2 FNYEAQ. The CDR3 has 15 amino acids. The CDR3, as DNA: TGTGCCAGCAGCTTAGAACTAGCGGGGTGGGAGACCCAGTACTTC. Translating it yields CASSLELAGWETQYF.

V gene TRBV6-1 combines with J gene TRBJ2-3; the match to TRBD1 covers 7 bases. The ends lost 7 bases at V and 2 bases at J; junction bases unmatched: 3. Germline CDR1 and CDR2: MNHNS and SASEGT. CDR3 length: 13 residues. The DNA of the CDR3 is TGTGCCAGCAAAGGGGGCGACACAGATACGCAGTATTTT. Amino acids: CASKGGDTDTQYF.

This clone was recorded only once. V is TRBV30 and J is TRBJ2-7; weak D call: TRBD1 (6 bases). Trimming stripped 1 base from V and 5 bases from J, with 15 bases between. Germline values: CDR1 GTSNPN, CDR2 SVGIG (reference sequence). The CDR3 is 14 residues long. CDR3 in amino acids: CAWSGVTGNDEQYF. CDR3 DNA: TGTGCCTGGAGTGGCGTCACAGGGAATGACGAGCAGTACTTC.

This clone is a singleton in its sample. This chain joins TRBV20-1 and TRBJ2-7; no clear D gene. The V gene lost 1 base and the J gene lost 3 bases, with 4 bases spanning the gap. The CDR3 is made up of 11 amino acids. Germline assignment: CDR1 DFQATT and CDR2 SNEGSKA (reference sequence). CDR3 sequence (DNA): TGCAGTGCTAGAGTCGTCTACGAGCAGTACTTC. It yields the protein CSARVVYEQYF.

The genes are TRBV27 and TRBJ1-2, with 9 bases fitting TRBD1. The V segment lost 4 bases and the J segment 4 bases; nucleotides outside the gene matches: 7. Germline CDR1 and CDR2: MNHEY and SMNVEV (reference sequence). CDR3 length: 15 residues. The CDR3 region has the DNA TGTGCCAGCAGTTCCCTGGGACAGGGCCCCTATGGCTACACCTTC. Its translation: CASSSLGQGPYGYTF.